This T cell receptor (beta chain) was retrieved from a study of OX40 agonist ivuxolimab in advanced cancers. Germline CDR1 and CDR2: KGHSH and LQKENI. The CDR3 covers 14 residues. V was trimmed by 5 bases and J by 0 bases, leaving 7 bases between them. Clones were sequenced by immunoSEQ multiplex PCR, and TCRdb holds only the in-frame ones, with some missing. The sample has roughly 70,000 clones, around 86% seen once; the top ten hold over 0.4%. Here the sequenced sample was CD4+ or CD8+ T cells sorted from blood, taken in a trial of the OX40 agonist ivuxolimab. This receptor was identified in an adult with an advanced solid tumor such as melanoma, head and neck, liver or kidney cancer. V usage is TRBV18 and J usage is TRBJ1-4, with D unclear. The CDR3 spells CASSNSATNEKLFF. In DNA, the CDR3 is TGTGCCAGCTCAAACAGCGCAACTAATGAAAAACTGTTTTTT.